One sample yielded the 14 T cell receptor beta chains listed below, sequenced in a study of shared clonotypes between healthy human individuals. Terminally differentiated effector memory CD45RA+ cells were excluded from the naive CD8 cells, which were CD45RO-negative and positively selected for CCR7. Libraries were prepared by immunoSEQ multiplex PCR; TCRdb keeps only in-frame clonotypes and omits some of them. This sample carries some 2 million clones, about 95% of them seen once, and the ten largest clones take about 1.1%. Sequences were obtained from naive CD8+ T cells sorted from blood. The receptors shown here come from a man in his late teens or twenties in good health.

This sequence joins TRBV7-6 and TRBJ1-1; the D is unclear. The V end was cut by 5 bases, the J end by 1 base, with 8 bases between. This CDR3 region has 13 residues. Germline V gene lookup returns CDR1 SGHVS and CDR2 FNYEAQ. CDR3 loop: CASSPNPNTEAFF. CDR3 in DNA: TGTGCCAGCAGCCCCAACCCGAACACTGAAGCTTTCTTT.

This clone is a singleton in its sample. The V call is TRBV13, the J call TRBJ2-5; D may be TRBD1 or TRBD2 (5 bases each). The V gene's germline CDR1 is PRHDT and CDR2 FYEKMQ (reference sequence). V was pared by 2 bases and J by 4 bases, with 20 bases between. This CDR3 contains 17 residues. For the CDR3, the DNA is TGTGCCAGCAGCTTAAGGCAGGGAAGCGTTGGGAGAGAGACCCAGTACTTC. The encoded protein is CASSLRQGSVGRETQYF.

CDR3 in DNA: TGCAGCGTCGATCTTCTGGGGGCGGGAAACACCATATATTTT. Amino acid sequence: CSVDLLGAGNTIYF. V usage is TRBV29-1 and J usage is TRBJ1-3; maybe TRBD1 (6 bases). The CDR3 contains 14 residues. The germline V gene has CDR1 SQVTM and CDR2 ANQGSEA. Deletions cut 6 bases from V and 4 bases from J, with 16 bases between.

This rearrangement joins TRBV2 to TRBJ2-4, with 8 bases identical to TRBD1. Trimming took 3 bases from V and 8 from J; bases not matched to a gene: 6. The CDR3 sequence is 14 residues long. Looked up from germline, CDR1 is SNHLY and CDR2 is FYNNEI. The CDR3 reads CASSDGQGADIQYF. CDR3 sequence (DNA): TGTGCCAGCAGTGATGGGCAGGGGGCGGACATTCAGTACTTC.

Here the CDR3 reads CASSRTGAYNEQFF. The CDR3 DNA follows: TGTGCCAGCAGCCGGACAGGGGCCTACAATGAGCAGTTCTTC. This chain joins TRBV7-2 and TRBJ2-1; 9 bases are shared with TRBD1. Germline V CDR1 and CDR2: SGHTA, FQGNSA. The CDR3 length is 14 residues. With V trimmed by 5 bases and J by 2 bases, 1 base remained unmatched. The whole variable domain, remainder taken from reference TRBV7-2 and TRBJ2-1, is GAGVSQSPSNKVTEKGKDVELRCDPISGHTALYWYRQSLGQGLEFLIYFQGNSAPDKSGLPSDRFSAERTGGSVSTLTIQRTQQEDSAVYLCASSRTGAYNEQFFGPGTRLTVL.

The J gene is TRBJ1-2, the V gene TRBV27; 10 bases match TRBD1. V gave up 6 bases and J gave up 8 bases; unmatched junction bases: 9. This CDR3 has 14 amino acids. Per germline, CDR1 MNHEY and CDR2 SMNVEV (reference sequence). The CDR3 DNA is TGTGCCAGCAGCTCGTTGGACAGGGGGTGGGGCTACACCTTC. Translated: CASSSLDRGWGYTF.

The CDR3 nucleotides are TGTGCCAGCAGTTTTCTGTTGGGTAATCAGCCCCAGCATTTT. Residues: CASSFLLGNQPQHF. The chain links TRBV28 to TRBJ1-5, with D unclear. The CDR3 is 14 amino acids. V lost 3 bases and J lost 4, with 10 bases in between. In germline, CDR1 is MDHEN, CDR2 SYDVKM.

The CDR3 loop is CASSPGRSYYEQYF. The CDR3 DNA reads as TGTGCCAGCAGCCCGGGGCGGTCGTACTACGAGCAGTACTTC. The rearrangement links TRBV7-2 to TRBJ2-7; possibly TRBD1 or TRBD2 for D (5 bases each). Germline V lookup: CDR1 SGHTA, CDR2 FQGNSA. The V gene lost 5 bases and the J gene lost 3 bases, with 14 bases spanning the gap. This CDR3 contains 14 residues. The entire variable domain, with the rest obtained from reference TRBV7-2 and TRBJ2-7, is as follows: GAGVSQSPSNKVTEKGKDVELRCDPISGHTALYWYRQSLGQGLEFLIYFQGNSAPDKSGLPSDRFSAERTGGSVSTLTIQRTQQEDSAVYLCASSPGRSYYEQYFGPGTRLTVT.

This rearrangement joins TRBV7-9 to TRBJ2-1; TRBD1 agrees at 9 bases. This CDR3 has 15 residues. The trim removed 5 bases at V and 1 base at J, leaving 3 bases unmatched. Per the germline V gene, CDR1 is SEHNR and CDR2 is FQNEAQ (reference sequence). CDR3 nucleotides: TGTGCCAGCAGCCCGGACAGGGGTTCCTACAATGAGCAGTTCTTC. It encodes CASSPDRGSYNEQFF.

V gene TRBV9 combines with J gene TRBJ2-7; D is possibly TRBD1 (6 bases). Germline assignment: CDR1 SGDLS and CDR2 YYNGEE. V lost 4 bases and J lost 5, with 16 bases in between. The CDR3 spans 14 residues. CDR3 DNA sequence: TGTGCCAGCAGCTCAGGGGCAGGGTCCGACGAGCAGTACTTC. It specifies CASSSGAGSDEQYF.

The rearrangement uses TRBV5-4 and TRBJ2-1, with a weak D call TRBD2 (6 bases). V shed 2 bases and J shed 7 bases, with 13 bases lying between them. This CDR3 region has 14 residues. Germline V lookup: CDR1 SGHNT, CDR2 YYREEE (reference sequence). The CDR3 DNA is TGTGCCAGCAGCTTCGAGGGTGGAGGGAATGAGCAGTTCTTC. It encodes CASSFEGGGNEQFF.

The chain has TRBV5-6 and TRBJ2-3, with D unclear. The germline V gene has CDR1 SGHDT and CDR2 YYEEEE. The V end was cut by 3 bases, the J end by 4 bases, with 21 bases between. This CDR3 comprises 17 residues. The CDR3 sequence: CASSSPPRAAAADTQYF. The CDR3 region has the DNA TGTGCCAGCAGCTCCCCGCCTAGGGCGGCGGCCGCAGATACGCAGTATTTT.

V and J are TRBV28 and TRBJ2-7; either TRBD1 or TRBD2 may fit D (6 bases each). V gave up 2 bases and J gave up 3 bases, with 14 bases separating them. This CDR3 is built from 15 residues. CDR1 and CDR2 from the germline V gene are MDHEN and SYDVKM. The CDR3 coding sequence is TGTGCCAGCAGTTTAGCGGAGGGACATATCTACGAGCAGTACTTC. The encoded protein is CASSLAEGHIYEQYF.

CDR3 residues: CATILGPLNYGYTF. The CDR3 DNA reads as TGTGCCACTATTCTGGGCCCCCTTAACTATGGCTACACCTTC. The chain carries TRBV2 and TRBJ1-2; D gene unclear. There are 14 residues in the CDR3. Germline V gene data show CDR1 as SNHLY and CDR2 as FYNNEI. Trimming pared 10 bases from V and 1 base from J, leaving 16 bases between.